Listed below are T cell receptor beta chains from one sample, sequenced in a study of blood T cell repertoires in COVID-19. Produced via immunoSEQ multiplex PCR; TCRdb's table is partial and in-frame only. Of about 210,000 clones in the sample, about 83% were seen once. The sample comprised peripheral blood. The origin of the receptors is a woman between 40 and 50 years old with active or convalescent COVID-19. Each CDR3 is given with its conserved first and last residue. Expanded clones are given a class, and other clones once, few, many or no size at all.

cdr3_length | j_call | v_call | clone_size | cdr3_aa
14 | TRBJ1-3 | TRBV28 | once | CASTRDFSGNTIYF
16 | TRBJ2-6 | TRBV9 | - | CASSRGANSGANVLTF
14 | TRBJ1-4 | TRBV6-5 | few | CASSRQGGEEKLFF
16 | TRBJ1-1 | TRBV4-2 | - | CASSQDHFRGSAEAFF
14 | TRBJ1-1 | TRBV20-1 | - | CSASGGGGGTEAFF
15 | TRBJ1-4 | TRBV2 | - | CASSLTGEQNEKLFF
15 | TRBJ1-4 | TRBV28 | - | CASSLLWTGGEKLFF
18 | TRBJ2-3 | TRBV3-1/TRBV3-2 | - | CASSPVFPGTSGADTQYF
12 | TRBJ1-3 | TRBV18 | few | CASSVEGNTIYF
15 | TRBJ1-1 | TRBV7-2 | - | CASSLGQGWGTEAFF
16 | TRBJ2-3 | TRBV30 | - | CAWRPPGLIRTDTQYF
14 | TRBJ2-7 | TRBV14 | few | CASSPRPGGYEQYF
15 | TRBJ1-5 | TRBV24-1 | - | CATSGGGAGNQPQHF
13 | TRBJ1-2 | TRBV6-5 | few | CASKTSRTDGYTF
15 | TRBJ1-2 | TRBV7-9 | once | CASTHTGQRFYGYTF
12 | TRBJ2-7 | TRBV18 | few | CASSPGAYEQYF
16 | TRBJ1-3 | TRBV9 | few | CASSVSQGYSGNTIYF
14 | TRBJ1-4 | TRBV7-9 | - | CASSFPGPSGGLFF
14 | TRBJ2-5 | TRBV6-5 | - | CASSYTGYQETQYF
12 | TRBJ2-1 | TRBV2 | - | CASSRQGNEQFF
13 | TRBJ1-1 | TRBV7-2 | - | CASSFGRNTEAFF
16 | TRBJ2-3 | TRBV15 | - | CATSRGRAGTTDTQYF
16 | TRBJ2-4 | TRBV4-1 | - | CASSQVRAGGKNIQYF
15 | TRBJ1-1 | TRBV6-5 | - | CASTYTPGVNTEAFF
12 | TRBJ2-2 | TRBV28 | - | CASRTWTGELFF
16 | TRBJ1-5 | TRBV23-1 | - | CASRGRQTYSNQPQHF
14 | TRBJ2-7 | TRBV5-4 | once | CASSPDRGQYEQYF
17 | TRBJ1-6 | TRBV4-1 | - | CASSQASVALPGSPLHF
15 | TRBJ1-2 | TRBV4-1 | - | CASSQGTTDTYGYTF
16 | TRBJ2-2 | TRBV19 | - | CASSMTSGPNTGELFF
14 | TRBJ2-1 | TRBV19 | few | CASSIGDRGALQFF
15 | TRBJ1-1 | TRBV28 | - | CASFPGQGMNTEAFF
16 | TRBJ2-1 | TRBV30 | - | CAWSVPRASVGNEQFF
15 | TRBJ2-7 | TRBV13 | - | CASRLKAAGPYEQYF
13 | TRBJ1-1 | TRBV29-1 | few | CSVLQGDNTEAFF
11 | TRBJ2-3 | TRBV19 | - | CATQWRDTQYF
13 | TRBJ1-1 | TRBV24-1 | - | CATSDARVAEAFF
14 | TRBJ1-2 | TRBV14 | - | CASSQVDSVVGYTF
16 | TRBJ1-3 | TRBV18 | - | CASSPRALSSGNTIYF
17 | TRBJ2-3 | TRBV4-2 | - | CASSQEPGTGVTDTQYF
15 | TRBJ1-6 | TRBV9 | - | CASGPGLGFNSPLHF
14 | TRBJ1-4 | TRBV5-1 | - | CASSLDRINEKLFF
13 | TRBJ1-3 | TRBV11-3 | once | CASTGGSGNTIYF
14 | TRBJ2-3 | TRBV4-1 | - | CASSQGGPPDTQYF
16 | TRBJ2-1 | TRBV9 | - | CASSVDLYNAYNEQFF
16 | TRBJ2-3 | TRBV7-2 | once | CASSLFAGELRGTQYF
16 | TRBJ1-5 | TRBV25-1 | - | CASSGGTGPGNQPQHF
14 | TRBJ2-5 | TRBV2 | - | CASSEGVAVETQYF
14 | TRBJ1-1 | TRBV11-3 | - | CASSPLDRNTEAFF
13 | TRBJ1-2 | TRBV4-1 | - | CASSPRDSYGYTF
14 | TRBJ1-1 | TRBV11-2 | once | CASSLSQANTEAFF
14 | TRBJ1-1 | TRBV19 | - | CASSIPGGWTEAFF
16 | TRBJ1-4 | TRBV5-6 | - | CASRSGTDTTNEKLFF
15 | TRBJ2-7 | TRBV28 | once | CASSTGQGAVYEQYF